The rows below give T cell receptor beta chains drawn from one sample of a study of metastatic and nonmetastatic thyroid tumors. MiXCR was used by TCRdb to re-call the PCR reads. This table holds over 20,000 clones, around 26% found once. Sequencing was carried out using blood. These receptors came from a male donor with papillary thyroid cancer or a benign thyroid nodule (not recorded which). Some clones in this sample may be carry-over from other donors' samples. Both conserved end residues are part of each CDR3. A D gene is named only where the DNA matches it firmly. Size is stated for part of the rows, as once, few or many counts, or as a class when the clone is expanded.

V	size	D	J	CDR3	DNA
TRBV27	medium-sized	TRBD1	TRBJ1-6	CASRTWGTDNSPLHF	TGTGCCAGCAGAACCTGGGGGACAGATAATTCACCCCTCCACTTT
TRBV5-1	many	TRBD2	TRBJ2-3	CASSSGLAGSTDTQYF	TGCGCCAGCAGCTCTGGACTAGCGGGGTCCACAGATACGCAGTATTTT
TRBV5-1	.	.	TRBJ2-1	CASSLGHSCPLNDQFF	TGCGCCAGCAGCTTGGGTCACAGCTGCCCATTAAATGATCAGTTCTTC
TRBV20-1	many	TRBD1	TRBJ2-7	CSAPGQGSEQYF	TGCAGTGCTCCGGGACAGGGATCCGAGCAGTACTTC
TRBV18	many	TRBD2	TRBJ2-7	CASSRGSSAGVYEQYF	TGTGCCAGCTCACGGGGATCCTCAGCGGGAGTCTACGAGCAGTACTTC
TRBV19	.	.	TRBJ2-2	CASRKFARNTGELFF	TGTGCCAGTAGGAAATTCGCCCGTAACACCGGGGAGCTGTTTTTT
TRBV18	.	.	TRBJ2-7	CASSYGRESWVPEPYEQYF	TGTGCCAGCTCATACGGGAGAGAGAGTTGGGTACCGGAGCCCTACGAGCAGTACTTC
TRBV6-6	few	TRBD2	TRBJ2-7	CASSYKPGLASEQYF	TGTGCCAGCAGTTACAAGCCGGGACTAGCGAGTGAGCAGTACTTC
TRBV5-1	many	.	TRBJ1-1	CASSLQGSRGGTEAFF	TGCGCCAGCAGCCTACAGGGTTCACGAGGGGGCACTGAAGCTTTCTTT
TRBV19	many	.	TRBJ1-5	CASSSSTRGSNQPQHF	TGTGCCAGTAGTTCTTCCACGAGGGGTAGCAATCAGCCCCAGCATTTT
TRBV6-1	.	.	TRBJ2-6	CASRTGLSVANVLTF	TGTGCCAGCAGGACAGGCCTCTCTGTGGCCAACGTCCTGACTTTC
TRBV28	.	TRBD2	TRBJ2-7	CASCSSGTTRYEQYF	TGTGCCAGCTGCAGTTCCGGGACTACTCGATACGAGCAGTACTTC
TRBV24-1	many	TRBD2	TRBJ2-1	CATSATSGTHNEQFF	TGTGCCACCAGTGCCACTAGCGGGACCCACAATGAGCAGTTCTTC
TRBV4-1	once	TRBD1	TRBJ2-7	CASSNRETGVSYEQYF	TGCGCCAGCAGCAACAGGGAGACAGGGGTCTCCTACGAGCAGTACTTC
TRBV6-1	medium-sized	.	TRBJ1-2	CASSLPYYGYTF	TGTGCCAGCAGTTTACCTTACTATGGCTACACCTTC
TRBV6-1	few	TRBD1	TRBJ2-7	CASIPGTGGGVEQYF	TGTGCCAGCATACCCGGGACAGGGGGGGGGGTGGAGCAGTACTTC
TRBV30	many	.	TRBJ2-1	CAWSVEREQFF	TGTGCCTGGAGTGTTGAGCGTGAGCAGTTCTTC
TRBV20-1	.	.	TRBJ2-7	CSAREPVRDEQYF	TGCAGTGCTAGGGAACCGGTAAGGGACGAGCAGTACTTC
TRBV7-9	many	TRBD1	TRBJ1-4	CASSSGTANEKLFF	TGTGCCAGCAGTTCCGGGACAGCTAATGAAAAACTGTTTTTT
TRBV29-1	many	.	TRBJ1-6	CSVFTGGVLHF	TGCAGCGTTTTTACAGGAGGGGTCCTCCACTTT
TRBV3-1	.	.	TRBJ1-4	CASSDEEVGFVGGRGREKLFF	TGTGCCAGCAGCGATGAAGAAGTGGGGTTTGTGGGAGGAAGGGGCCGTGAAAAACTGTTTTTT
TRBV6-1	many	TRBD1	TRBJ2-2	CASSRQGDGELFF	TGTGCCAGCAGCCGACAGGGCGACGGGGAGCTGTTTTTT
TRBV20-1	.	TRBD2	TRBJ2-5	CSARNSGGSETQYF	TGCAGTGCTAGAAATAGCGGGGGGTCGGAGACCCAGTACTTC
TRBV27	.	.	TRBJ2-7	CASSYKPTYEQYF	TGTGCCAGCAGTTACAAACCAACCTACGAGCAGTACTTC
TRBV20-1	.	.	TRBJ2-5	CSAMVGGKETMYF	TGCAGTGCTATGGTGGGGGGAAAAGAGACCATGTACTTC
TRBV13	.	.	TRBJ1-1	CASSPPDRYTEAFF	TGTGCCAGCAGCCCCCCGGACAGATACACTGAAGCTTTCTTT
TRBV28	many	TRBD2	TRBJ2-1	CASRSLGRGYLNEQFF	TGTGCCAGCAGAAGCCTCGGGAGGGGCTATCTCAATGAGCAGTTCTTC
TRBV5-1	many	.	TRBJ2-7	CASSLNRGGYYEQYF	TGCGCCAGCAGCCTAAACAGAGGGGGGTACTACGAGCAGTACTTC
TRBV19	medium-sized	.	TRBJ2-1	CASSIKGTSYNEQFF	TGTGCCAGTAGTATAAAAGGAACCTCCTACAATGAGCAGTTCTTC